The T cell receptor beta chain under discussion was sequenced for a study of early T cells in non-severe SARS-CoV-2 infection. Across the whole study: Sequenced bulk RNA came from whole blood that was unsorted, and chains were unpaired.

Germline assignment: CDR1 MDHEN and CDR2 SYDVKM. The CDR3 contains 11 residues. V was cut by 6 bases and J by 6 bases, with 7 bases left in between. In its sample, this clonotype was seen many times. Attached unique molecular identifiers marked individual cDNA molecules. TCRdb fed the 5' RACE reads into MiXCR, producing one record per CDR3 protein. The sample holds about 40,000 distinct CDR3 sequences, roughly 6.2% seen once. V gene TRBV28 combines with J gene TRBJ2-3; D is unclear. The receptor's source is an adult who was a healthcare worker with PCR-confirmed SARS-CoV-2 infection or an uninfected control (not recorded which). The sample was whole blood, taken at baseline. As DNA, the CDR3 is TGTGCCAGCAGGCGGCGGGATACGCAGTATTTT. Translated: CASRRRDTQYF.